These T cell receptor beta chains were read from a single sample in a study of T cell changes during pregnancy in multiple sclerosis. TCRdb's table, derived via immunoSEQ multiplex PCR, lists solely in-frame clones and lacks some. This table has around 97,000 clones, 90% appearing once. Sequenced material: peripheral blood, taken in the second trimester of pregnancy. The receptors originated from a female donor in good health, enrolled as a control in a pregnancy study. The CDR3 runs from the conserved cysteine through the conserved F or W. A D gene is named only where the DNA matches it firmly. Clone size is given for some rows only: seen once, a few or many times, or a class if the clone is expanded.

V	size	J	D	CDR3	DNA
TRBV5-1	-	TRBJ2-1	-	CASSHTIHEQFF	TGCGCCAGCAGCCACACTATACATGAGCAGTTCTTC
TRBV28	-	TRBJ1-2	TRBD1	CASRRTRQGLGYTF	TGTGCCAGCAGACGAACTCGACAGGGTTTGGGCTACACCTTC
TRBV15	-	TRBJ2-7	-	CATSRDQGGYEQYF	TGTGCCACCAGCAGAGATCAGGGGGGCTACGAGCAGTACTTC
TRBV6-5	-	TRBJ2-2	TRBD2	CASSYGTSDTGELFF	TGTGCCAGCAGTTACGGGACTAGCGACACCGGGGAGCTGTTTTTT
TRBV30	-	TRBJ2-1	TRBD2	CAWRMEGGRDEQFF	TGTGCCTGGAGAATGGAGGGCGGGAGGGATGAGCAGTTCTTC
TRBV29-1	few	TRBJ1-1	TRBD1	CSVGDRKNTEAFF	TGCAGCGTGGGGGACAGGAAGAACACTGAAGCTTTCTTT
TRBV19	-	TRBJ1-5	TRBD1	CASRGQSRIGQPQHF	TGTGCCAGTAGGGGACAGTCACGCATTGGGCAGCCCCAGCATTTT
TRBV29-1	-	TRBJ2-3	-	CSVGQDSTDTQYF	TGCAGCGTTGGACAGGATAGCACAGATACGCAGTATTTT
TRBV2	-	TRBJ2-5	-	CASSVRGGETQYF	TGTGCCAGCAGTGTACGGGGAGGAGAGACCCAGTACTTC
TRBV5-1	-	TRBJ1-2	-	CASSLGGAGSNHYGYTF	TGCGCCAGCAGCTTGGGAGGTGCGGGGAGCAATCACTATGGCTACACCTTC
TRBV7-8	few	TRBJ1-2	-	CASSLDELGPQNYGYTF	TGTGCCAGCAGCTTAGATGAGTTGGGGCCCCAGAACTATGGCTACACCTTC
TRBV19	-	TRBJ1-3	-	CASRTWGTGNTIYF	TGTGCCAGTAGGACATGGGGCACTGGAAACACCATATATTTT
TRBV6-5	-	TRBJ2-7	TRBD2	CASSLRTSGVYEQYF	TGTGCCAGCAGTCTTAGGACTAGCGGGGTCTACGAGCAGTACTTC
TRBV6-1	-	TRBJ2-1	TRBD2	CASSAGLAGDNEQFF	TGTGCCAGCAGTGCGGGACTAGCGGGAGACAATGAGCAGTTCTTC
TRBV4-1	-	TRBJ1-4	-	CASSQEEGTRTTPNEKLFF	TGCGCCAGCAGCCAAGAAGAAGGGACTCGCACAACCCCCAATGAAAAACTGTTTTTT
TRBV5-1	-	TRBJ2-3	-	CASKFPGTDTQYF	TGCGCCAGCAAATTTCCGGGGACAGATACGCAGTATTTT
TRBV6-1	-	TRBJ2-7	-	CASGGTVISYEQYF	TGTGCCAGCGGGGGGACAGTTATTTCCTACGAGCAGTACTTC
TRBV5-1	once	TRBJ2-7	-	CASSVARTGAYEQYF	TGCGCCAGCAGCGTGGCTAGGACGGGGGCCTACGAGCAGTACTTC
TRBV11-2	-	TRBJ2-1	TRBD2	CASSFSSGASSYNEQFF	TGTGCCAGCAGCTTTTCTAGCGGGGCCAGCTCCTACAATGAGCAGTTCTTC
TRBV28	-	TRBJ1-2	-	CASSPKLRGNGYTF	TGTGCCAGCAGTCCTAAGCTTAGGGGTAATGGCTACACCTTC
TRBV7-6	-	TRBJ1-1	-	CASSLVGGSTEAFF	TGTGCCAGCAGCTTAGTGGGGGGAAGCACTGAAGCTTTCTTT
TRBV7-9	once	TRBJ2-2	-	CASSRGTDTGELFF	TGTGCCAGCAGCCGGGGGACAGACACCGGGGAGCTGTTTTTT
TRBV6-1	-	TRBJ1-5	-	CASRWYRDEQPQHF	TGTGCCAGCAGATGGTACAGGGACGAACAGCCCCAGCATTTT
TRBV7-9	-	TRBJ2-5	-	CASSLNSFQETQYF	TGTGCCAGCAGCTTAAATAGCTTCCAAGAGACCCAGTACTTC
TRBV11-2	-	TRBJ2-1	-	CASSEGTVLDEQFF	TGTGCCAGCAGCGAAGGGACTGTCTTGGATGAGCAGTTCTTC
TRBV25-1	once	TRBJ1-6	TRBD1	CATRGRLNSPLHF	TGTGCCACCAGGGGGCGCTTAAATTCACCCCTCCACTTT
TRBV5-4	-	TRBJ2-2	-	CASSLGAGTNTGELFF	TGTGCCAGCTCCCTAGGGGCAGGGACGAACACCGGGGAGCTGTTTTTT
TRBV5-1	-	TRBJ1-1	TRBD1	CASSVYLQGADTEAFF	TGCGCCAGCAGCGTCTACTTACAGGGGGCCGACACTGAAGCTTTCTTT
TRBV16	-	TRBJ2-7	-	CASSQSFTVYEQYF	TGTGCCAGCAGCCAATCCTTTACAGTCTACGAGCAGTACTTC
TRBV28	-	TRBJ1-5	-	CASSSPSGGRGVTQHF	TGTGCCAGCAGTTCCCCATCGGGGGGGCGAGGTGTGACCCAGCATTTT
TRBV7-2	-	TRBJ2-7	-	CASSFAGRRATYEQYF	TGTGCCAGCAGCTTTGCAGGGAGGAGGGCCACCTACGAGCAGTACTTC
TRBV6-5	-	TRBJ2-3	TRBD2	CASSPGLASYTQYF	TGTGCCAGCAGTCCGGGACTAGCGTCATATACGCAGTATTTT
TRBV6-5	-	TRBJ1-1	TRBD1	CASSGLRQGNTEAFF	TGTGCCAGCAGCGGCTTGCGACAGGGTAACACTGAAGCTTTCTTT
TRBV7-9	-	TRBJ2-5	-	CASSPPTREETQYF	TGTGCCAGCAGCCCTCCGACTAGGGAAGAGACCCAGTACTTC
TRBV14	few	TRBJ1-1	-	CASSQAGGDRSTEAFF	TGTGCCAGCAGCCAAGCGGGGGGGGATCGGAGCACTGAAGCTTTCTTT
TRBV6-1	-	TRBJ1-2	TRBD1	CASSGTGQAGNYGGYTF	TGTGCCAGCAGTGGGACAGGACAGGCCGGTAACTATGGCGGCTACACCTTC
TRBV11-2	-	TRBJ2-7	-	CASSLGQRAYEQYF	TGTGCCAGCAGCTTAGGACAGCGAGCCTACGAGCAGTACTTC
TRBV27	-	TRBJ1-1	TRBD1	CASKRDRVTEAFF	TGTGCCAGCAAGCGGGACAGGGTCACTGAAGCTTTCTTT
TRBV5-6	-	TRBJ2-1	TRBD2	CASSLTSGSLRGFF	TGTGCCAGCAGCTTAACTAGCGGGTCACTGCGTGGGTTCTTC
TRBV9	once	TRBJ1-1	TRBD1	CASSASGGQTEAFF	TGTGCCAGCAGCGCTTCAGGGGGCCAAACTGAAGCTTTCTTT
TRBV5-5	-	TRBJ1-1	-	CASSLAHQGEAFF	TGTGCCAGCAGCTTGGCCCACCAGGGGGAAGCTTTCTTT
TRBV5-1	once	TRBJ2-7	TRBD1	CASSLTSTGLSGYEQYF	TGCGCCAGCAGCCTGACTTCGACAGGGCTGAGTGGCTACGAGCAGTACTTC
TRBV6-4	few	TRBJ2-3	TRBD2	CASSPGTSGTDTQYF	TGTGCCAGCAGTCCCGGGACTAGCGGAACAGATACGCAGTATTTT
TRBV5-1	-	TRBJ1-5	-	CASSLVGGGSNQPQHF	TGCGCCAGCAGCTTGGTTGGGGGAGGCAGCAATCAGCCCCAGCATTTT
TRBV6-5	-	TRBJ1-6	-	CASSRGGGHSPLHF	TGTGCCAGCAGCCGTGGGGGGGGGCATTCACCCCTCCACTTT